This paragraph covers one TCR beta chain sequence. This clonotype was recorded a few times. This clone's antigen is unknown. No base quality values were provided; no much bigger clone lies one nucleotide off. This specimen belongs to a study of early T cells in non-severe SARS-CoV-2 infection listed by TCRdb under 2021. In the study overall: TCR sequencing used bulk RNA from unsorted whole blood, so alpha and beta chains could not be paired. Overall study outcomes, separate from this receptor: VDJdb matching was skewed toward anti-spike CD8 responses, so virus-specific expansions were likely underestimated and private and CD4 specificities were missed.

Library prep was done by 5' RACE. Sequencing was performed on a NextSeq 500. Unique molecular identifiers were attached to individual cDNA molecules in the TCR library protocol so that sequencing error and PCR bias could be corrected. Both TCR alpha and beta chains were sequenced, and tight co-correlation was observed between alpha and beta sequence abundances in each sample. Per the authors' processing: V gene, J gene and CDR3 annotation of TCR sequences was performed with Decombinator V4. Expanded TCRs were defined as changing significantly between any two time points under a Poisson model with p below 0.0001. TCR abundances were normalised to the total number of TCRs sequenced per sample and expressed as counts per million. MAIT TCRs were defined by TRAV1-2 paired with TRAJ12, TRAJ20 or TRAJ33, and iNKT TCRs by TRAV10 paired with TRAJ18. VDJdb, accessed 1 November 2021, was searched for CMV, EBV and SARS-CoV-2 annotated TCRs, excluding TCRs annotated for multiple antigens. TCRdb reworked the public reads: Q25 trimming with fastp, MiXCR clone assembly, productive beta chains retained. Rows matching on CDR3 protein sequence are summarized as one entry with the most common DNA and genes. The authors' filters were not applied to this entry. This sample comprises 80,000 to 95,000 distinct CDR3 sequences, 16% of them detected only once. The ten biggest clones cover 4.5% to 6.5% of the sample.

The junction carries 12 bases between V and J, which are trimmed by 4 bases and 9 bases respectively. The germline V gene yields SNHLY for CDR1 and FYNNEI for CDR2. From the cysteine through the phenylalanine, the CDR3 covers 12 amino acids. The entry retains the CDR3 DNA only, 36 bases that are in frame from base 1. Set within a cohort of healthcare workers in London, UK, this nested case-control study involved weekly PCR testing of nasopharyngeal swabs along with blood sampling. Healthcare workers were recruited between 23 and 31 March 2020, during the week of the UK lockdown, and were followed weekly for up to about 15 weeks.

The sequence was obtained from an adult who was a healthcare worker with PCR-confirmed SARS-CoV-2 infection or an uninfected control (not recorded which). The rearrangement joined TRBV2 to TRBJ1-1, with an unclear D gene assignment. Here the sequenced sample was whole blood, taken at baseline. The CDR3 has the sequence CASSGPGLKAFF. Read as DNA, the sequence is TGTGCCAGCAGTGGGCCAGGATTGAAAGCTTTCTTT. Where the CDR3 stops, the reference TRBV2 and TRBJ1-1 genes take over; the full variable domain is EPEVTQTPSHQVTQMGQEVILRCVPISNHLYFYWYRQILGQKVEFLVSFYNNEISEKSEIFDDQFSVERPDGSNFTLKIRSTKLEDSAMYFCASSGPGLKAFFGQGTRLTVV.